These T cell receptor beta chains were read from a single sample in a study of shared clonotypes between healthy human individuals. Produced via immunoSEQ multiplex PCR; TCRdb's table is partial and in-frame only. The sample records approximately 480,000 clones, about three quarters being singletons. Sequenced material: PBMCs. These receptors all come from a woman aged 40 to 55 in good health. Some clones in this sample may be carry-over from other donors' samples. Each CDR3 is given with its conserved first and last residue. Fields, in order: J gene, D gene, V gene, clone size, CDR3 protein, CDR3 DNA. A D gene is named only where the DNA matches it firmly. The listing skips clone size in some rows; elsewhere it reads once, few, many or a size class.

TRBJ2-7	TRBD1	TRBV5-6	.	CASSLVTGGRPYEQYF	TGTGCCAGCAGCTTAGTGACAGGGGGCCGACCGTACGAGCAGTACTTC
TRBJ2-6	TRBD2	TRBV30	.	CACREAGANVLTF	TGTGCCTGTCGGGAGGCTGGGGCCAACGTCCTGACTTTC
TRBJ1-1	.	TRBV29-1	.	CSVDTMNTEAFF	TGCAGCGTTGACACGATGAACACTGAAGCTTTCTTT
TRBJ1-1	.	TRBV11-2	few	CASSPTGLAEAFF	TGTGCCAGCAGCCCGACAGGTTTGGCTGAAGCTTTCTTT
TRBJ2-1	.	TRBV7-2	few	CASSVQSGTPYNEQFF	TGTGCCAGCAGCGTCCAGTCCGGGACGCCCTACAATGAGCAGTTCTTC
TRBJ1-4	TRBD1	TRBV2	.	CASSRDRVDEKLFF	TGTGCCAGCAGTAGGGACAGGGTGGATGAAAAACTGTTTTTT
TRBJ2-7	.	TRBV6-6	few	CASSPLERPYEQYF	TGTGCCAGCAGCCCACTAGAACGGCCCTACGAGCAGTACTTC
TRBJ2-7	.	TRBV11-2	.	CASSLPPGGGTYEQYF	TGTGCCAGCAGCTTACCCCCCGGGGGTGGAACCTACGAGCAGTACTTC
TRBJ2-1	.	TRBV27	few	CATVDLGLSNEQFF	TGTGCCACCGTGGACTTGGGACTGAGCAATGAGCAGTTCTTC
TRBJ2-3	.	TRBV11-3	.	CASSLEADTQYF	TGTGCCAGCAGCTTAGAAGCAGATACGCAGTATTTT
TRBJ2-7	TRBD1	TRBV19	.	CASSIAGQGTYEQYF	TGTGCCAGTAGTATAGCCGGACAGGGGACCTACGAGCAGTACTTC
TRBJ2-7	TRBD2	TRBV6-5	.	CASSSSLAASYEQYF	TGTGCCAGCAGTTCGAGTCTAGCGGCCTCCTACGAGCAGTACTTC
TRBJ2-5	.	TRBV29-1	.	CSVDPTQETQYF	TGCAGCGTTGATCCTACGCAAGAGACCCAGTACTTC